This TCR beta chain comes out of a study of shared clonotypes between healthy human individuals. Study background: Donor composition was a couple of women and three men, aged 18 to 49. Study-wide findings and caveats: All-four-donor shared clonotypes had higher generation probabilities than non-shared clonotypes did. In a few donors, about 5% of naive CD4 clonotypes appeared in common.

Regarding this clone: What it binds is not known.

As originally analysed: Sequence data from immunoSEQ were junction-only and lacked quality scores; consequently, filtering differed. Sequencing was performed with immunoSEQ multiplex PCR; in TCRdb, only in-frame clones are kept and a portion is missing. V and J calls and clone size are as listed in that table; D and trimming were resolved from the DNA. The data show over a million clones, roughly 96% seen once. The CDR3 runs 15 residues. Between the trimmed V and J ends, which lost 5 bases and 2 bases, there was a span of 14 bases. In germline, CDR1 is KGHSH, CDR2 LQKENI. Sequencing was carried out using naive CD4+ T cells sorted from blood. Subset described: CD45RA+ positively selected. The receptor was isolated from a young man in good health. The J gene is TRBJ2-3, the V gene TRBV18, with a weak D call TRBD2 (6 bases). The CDR3 is CASSVAGSHTDTQYF. CDR3 coding DNA: TGTGCCAGCTCAGTCGCCGGGAGCCACACAGATACGCAGTATTTT.